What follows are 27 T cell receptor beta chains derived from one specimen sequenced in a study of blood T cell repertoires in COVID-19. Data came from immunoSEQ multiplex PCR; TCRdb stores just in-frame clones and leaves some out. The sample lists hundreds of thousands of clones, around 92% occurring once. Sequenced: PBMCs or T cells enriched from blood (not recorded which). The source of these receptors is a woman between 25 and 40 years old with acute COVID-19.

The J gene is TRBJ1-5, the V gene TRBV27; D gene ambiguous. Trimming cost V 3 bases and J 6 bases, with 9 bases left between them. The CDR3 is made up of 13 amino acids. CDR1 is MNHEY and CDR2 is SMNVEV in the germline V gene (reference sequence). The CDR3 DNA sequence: TGTGCCAGCAGTTTCTCCAGCGGTCAGCCCCAGCATTTT. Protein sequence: CASSFSSGQPQHF.

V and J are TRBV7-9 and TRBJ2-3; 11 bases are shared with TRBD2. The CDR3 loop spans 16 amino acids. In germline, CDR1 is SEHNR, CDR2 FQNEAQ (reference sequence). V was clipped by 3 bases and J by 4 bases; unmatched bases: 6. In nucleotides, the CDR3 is TGTGCCAGCAGCTTCCTAGCGGGGGGCCCGTCAGATACGCAGTATTTT. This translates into CASSFLAGGPSDTQYF.

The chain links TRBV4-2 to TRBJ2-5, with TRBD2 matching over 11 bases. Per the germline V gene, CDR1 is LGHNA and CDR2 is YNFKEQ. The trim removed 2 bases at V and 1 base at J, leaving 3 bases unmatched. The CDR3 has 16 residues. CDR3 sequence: CASSQPTSGGQETQYF. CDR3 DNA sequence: TGTGCCAGCAGCCAACCTACTAGCGGGGGCCAAGAGACCCAGTACTTC.

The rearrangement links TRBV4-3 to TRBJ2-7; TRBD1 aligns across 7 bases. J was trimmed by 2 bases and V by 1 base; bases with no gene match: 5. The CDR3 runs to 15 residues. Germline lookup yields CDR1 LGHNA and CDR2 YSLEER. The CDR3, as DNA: TGCGCCAGCAGCCAAGCGTCTCAGGGGGCCTACGAGCAGTACTTC. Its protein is CASSQASQGAYEQYF.

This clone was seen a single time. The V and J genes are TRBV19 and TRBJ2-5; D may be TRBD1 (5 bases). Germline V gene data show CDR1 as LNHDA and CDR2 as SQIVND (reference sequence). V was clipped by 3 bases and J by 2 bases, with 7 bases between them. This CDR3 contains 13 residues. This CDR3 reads CASSIDSQETQYF. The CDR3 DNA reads TGTGCCAGTAGTATCGACAGTCAAGAGACCCAGTACTTC. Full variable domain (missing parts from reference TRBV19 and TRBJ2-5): DGGITQSPKYLFRKEGQNVTLSCEQNLNHDAMYWYRQDPGQGLRLIYYSQIVNDFQKGDIAEGYSVSREKKESFPLTVTSAQKNPTAFYLCASSIDSQETQYFGPGTRLLVL.

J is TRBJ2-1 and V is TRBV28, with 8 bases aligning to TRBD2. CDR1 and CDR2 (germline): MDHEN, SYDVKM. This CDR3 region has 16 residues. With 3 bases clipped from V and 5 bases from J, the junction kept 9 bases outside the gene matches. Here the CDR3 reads CASSFLSGGKNNEQFF. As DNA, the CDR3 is TGTGCCAGCAGTTTTCTCTCGGGGGGGAAAAACAATGAGCAGTTCTTC.

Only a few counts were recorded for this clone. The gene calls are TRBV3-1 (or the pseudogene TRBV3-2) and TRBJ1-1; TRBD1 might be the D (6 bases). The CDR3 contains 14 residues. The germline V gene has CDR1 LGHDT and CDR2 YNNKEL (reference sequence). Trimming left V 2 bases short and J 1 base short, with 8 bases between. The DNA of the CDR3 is TGTGCCAGCAGCCAACACAGGGAGAACACTGAAGCTTTCTTT. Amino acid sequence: CASSQHRENTEAFF.

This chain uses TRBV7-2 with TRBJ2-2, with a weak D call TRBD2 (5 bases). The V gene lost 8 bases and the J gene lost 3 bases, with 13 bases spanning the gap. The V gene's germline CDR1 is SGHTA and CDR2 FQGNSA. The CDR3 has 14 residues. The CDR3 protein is CASALVSYTGELFF. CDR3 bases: TGTGCCAGCGCACTAGTGTCTTACACCGGGGAGCTGTTTTTT.

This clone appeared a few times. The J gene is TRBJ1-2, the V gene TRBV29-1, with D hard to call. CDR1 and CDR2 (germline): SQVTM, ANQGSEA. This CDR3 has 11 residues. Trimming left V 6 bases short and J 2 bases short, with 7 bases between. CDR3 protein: CSVGKNYGYTF. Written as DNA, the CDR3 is TGCAGCGTCGGGAAGAACTATGGCTACACCTTC.

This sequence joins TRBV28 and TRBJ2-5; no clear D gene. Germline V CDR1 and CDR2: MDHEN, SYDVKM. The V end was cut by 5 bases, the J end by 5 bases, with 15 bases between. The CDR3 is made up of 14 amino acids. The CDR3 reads CASSPPGSLETQYF. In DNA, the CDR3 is TGTGCCAGCAGTCCCCCAGGTAGTTTGGAGACCCAGTACTTC.

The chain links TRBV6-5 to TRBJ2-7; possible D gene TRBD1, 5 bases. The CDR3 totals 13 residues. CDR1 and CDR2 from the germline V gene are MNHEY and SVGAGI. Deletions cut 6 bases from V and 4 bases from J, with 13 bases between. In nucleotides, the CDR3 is TGTGCCAGCAGCCGCGACAGCAGGTACGAGCAGTACTTC. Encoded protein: CASSRDSRYEQYF.

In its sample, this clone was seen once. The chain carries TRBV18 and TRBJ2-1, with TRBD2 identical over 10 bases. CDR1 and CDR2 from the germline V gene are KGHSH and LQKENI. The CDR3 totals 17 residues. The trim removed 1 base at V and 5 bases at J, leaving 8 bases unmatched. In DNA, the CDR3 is TGTGCCAGCTCACCACTCCCAGCGGGGGGGCTGAACAATGAGCAGTTCTTC. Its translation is CASSPLPAGGLNNEQFF.

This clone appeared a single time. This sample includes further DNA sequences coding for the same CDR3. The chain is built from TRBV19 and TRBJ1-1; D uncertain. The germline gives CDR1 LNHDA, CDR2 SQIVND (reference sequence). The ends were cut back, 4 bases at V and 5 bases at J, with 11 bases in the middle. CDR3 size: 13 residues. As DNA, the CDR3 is TGTGCCAGTAGTACCGGTGGCGGGACTGAAGCTTTCTTT. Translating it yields CASSTGGGTEAFF.

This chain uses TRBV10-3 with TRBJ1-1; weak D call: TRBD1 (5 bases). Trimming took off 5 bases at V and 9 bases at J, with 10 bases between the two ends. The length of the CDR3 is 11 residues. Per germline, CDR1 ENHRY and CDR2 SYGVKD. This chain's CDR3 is CAISYRTQAFF. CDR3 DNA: TGTGCCATCAGTTACCGGACACAAGCTTTCTTT.

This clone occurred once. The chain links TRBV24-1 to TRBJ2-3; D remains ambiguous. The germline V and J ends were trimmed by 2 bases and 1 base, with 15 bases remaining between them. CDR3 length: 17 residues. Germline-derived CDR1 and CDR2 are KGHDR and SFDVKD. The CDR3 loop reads CATSDSSAVHRTDTQYF. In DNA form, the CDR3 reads TGTGCCACCAGTGATTCTTCGGCGGTCCATCGCACAGATACGCAGTATTTT.

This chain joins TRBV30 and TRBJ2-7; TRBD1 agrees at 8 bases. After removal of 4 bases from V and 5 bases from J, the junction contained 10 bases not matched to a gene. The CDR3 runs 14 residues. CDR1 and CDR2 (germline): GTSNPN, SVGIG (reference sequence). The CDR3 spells CAWTRRDRRNEQYF. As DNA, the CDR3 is TGTGCCTGGACCCGCCGGGACAGGAGGAACGAGCAGTACTTC.

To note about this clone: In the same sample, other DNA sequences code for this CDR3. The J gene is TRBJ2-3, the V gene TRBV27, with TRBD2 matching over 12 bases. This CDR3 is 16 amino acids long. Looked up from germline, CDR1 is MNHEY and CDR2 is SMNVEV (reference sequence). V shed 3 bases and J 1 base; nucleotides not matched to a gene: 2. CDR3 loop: CASSFRTSGGTDTQYF. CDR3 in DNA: TGTGCCAGCAGTTTTCGGACTAGCGGGGGCACAGATACGCAGTATTTT.

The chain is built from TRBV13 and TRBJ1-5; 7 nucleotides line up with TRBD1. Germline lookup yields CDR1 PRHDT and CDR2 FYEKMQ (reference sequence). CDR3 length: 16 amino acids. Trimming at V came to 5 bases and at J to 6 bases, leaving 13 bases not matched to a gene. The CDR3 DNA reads TGTGCCAGCAGCCAACGGTATCAGGGGGGAACTCAGCCCCAGCATTTT. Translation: CASSQRYQGGTQPQHF. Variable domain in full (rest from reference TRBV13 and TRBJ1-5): AAGVIQSPRHLIKEKRETATLKCYPIPRHDTVYWYQQGPGQDPQFLISFYEKMQSDKGSIPDRFSAQQFSDYHSELNMSSLELGDSALYFCASSQRYQGGTQPQHFGDGTRLSIL.

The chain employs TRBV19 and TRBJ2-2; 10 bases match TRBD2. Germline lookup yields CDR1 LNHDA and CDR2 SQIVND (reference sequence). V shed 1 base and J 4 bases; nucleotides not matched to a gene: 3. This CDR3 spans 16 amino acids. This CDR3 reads CASSIGASGSTGELFF. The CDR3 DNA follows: TGTGCCAGTAGTATAGGAGCTAGCGGGAGCACCGGGGAGCTGTTTTTT.

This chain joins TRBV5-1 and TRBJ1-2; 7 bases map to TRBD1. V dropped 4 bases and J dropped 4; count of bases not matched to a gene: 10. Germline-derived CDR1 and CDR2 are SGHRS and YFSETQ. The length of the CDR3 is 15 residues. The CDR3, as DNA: TGCGCCAGCAGCCCCGGGCGGCAGGGGGGCTATGGCTACACCTTC. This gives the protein CASSPGRQGGYGYTF.

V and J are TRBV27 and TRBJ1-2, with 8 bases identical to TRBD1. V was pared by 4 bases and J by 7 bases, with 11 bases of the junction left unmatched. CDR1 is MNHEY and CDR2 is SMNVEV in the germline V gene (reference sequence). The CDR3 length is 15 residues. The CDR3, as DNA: TGTGCCAGCAGTTCTCACACAGGGGGGTTCGGTGGCTACACCTTC. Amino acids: CASSSHTGGFGGYTF.

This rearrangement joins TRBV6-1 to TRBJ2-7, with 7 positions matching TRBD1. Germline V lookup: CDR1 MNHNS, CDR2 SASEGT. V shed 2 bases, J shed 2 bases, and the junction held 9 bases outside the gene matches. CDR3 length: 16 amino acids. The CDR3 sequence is CASSESRRQGAYEQYF. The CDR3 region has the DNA TGTGCCAGCAGTGAATCCCGGAGACAGGGAGCCTACGAGCAGTACTTC.

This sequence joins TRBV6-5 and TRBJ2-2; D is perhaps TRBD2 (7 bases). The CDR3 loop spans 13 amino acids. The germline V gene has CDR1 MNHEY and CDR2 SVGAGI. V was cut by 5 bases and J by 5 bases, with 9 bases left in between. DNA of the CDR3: TGTGCCAGCAGTAGGGGGGGGACCGGGGAGCTGTTTTTT. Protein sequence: CASSRGGTGELFF.

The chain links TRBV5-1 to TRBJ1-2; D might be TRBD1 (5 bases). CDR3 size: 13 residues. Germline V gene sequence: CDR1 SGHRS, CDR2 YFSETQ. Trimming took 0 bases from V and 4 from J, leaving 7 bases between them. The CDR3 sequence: CASSLEQVYGYTF. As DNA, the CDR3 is TGCGCCAGCAGCTTGGAACAGGTCTATGGCTACACCTTC.

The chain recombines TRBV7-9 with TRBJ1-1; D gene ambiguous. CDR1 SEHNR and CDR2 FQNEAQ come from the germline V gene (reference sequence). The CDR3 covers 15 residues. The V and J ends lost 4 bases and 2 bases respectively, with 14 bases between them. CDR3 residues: CASSSLGRENTEAFF. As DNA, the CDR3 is TGTGCCAGCAGCTCCCTCGGACGGGAAAACACTGAAGCTTTCTTT.

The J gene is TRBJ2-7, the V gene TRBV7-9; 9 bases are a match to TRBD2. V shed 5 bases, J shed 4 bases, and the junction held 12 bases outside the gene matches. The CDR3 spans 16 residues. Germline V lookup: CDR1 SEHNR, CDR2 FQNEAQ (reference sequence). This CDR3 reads CASSPPIGLAQYEQYF. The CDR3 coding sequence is TGTGCCAGCAGCCCCCCGATCGGACTAGCGCAATACGAGCAGTACTTC.

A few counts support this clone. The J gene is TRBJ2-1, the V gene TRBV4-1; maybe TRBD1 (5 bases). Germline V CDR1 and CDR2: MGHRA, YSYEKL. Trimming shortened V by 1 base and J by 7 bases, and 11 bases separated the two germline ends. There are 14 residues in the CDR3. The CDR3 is CASSQGDKGNEQFF. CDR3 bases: TGCGCCAGCAGCCAAGGGGATAAGGGGAATGAGCAGTTCTTC.